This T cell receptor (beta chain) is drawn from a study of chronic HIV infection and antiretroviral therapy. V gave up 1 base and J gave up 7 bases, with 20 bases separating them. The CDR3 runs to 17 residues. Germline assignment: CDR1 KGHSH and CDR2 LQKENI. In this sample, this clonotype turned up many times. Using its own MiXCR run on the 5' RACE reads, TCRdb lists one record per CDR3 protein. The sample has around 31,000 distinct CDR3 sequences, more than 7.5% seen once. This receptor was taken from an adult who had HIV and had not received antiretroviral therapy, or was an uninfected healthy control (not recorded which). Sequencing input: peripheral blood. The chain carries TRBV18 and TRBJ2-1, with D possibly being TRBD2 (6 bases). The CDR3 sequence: CASSPHLPRLVENEQFF. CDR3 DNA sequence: TGTGCCAGCTCACCACATCTTCCTCGACTAGTTGAAAATGAGCAGTTCTTC.